This T cell receptor beta chain was captured by sequencing in a study of CXCR3-negative and CXCR3-positive naive CD8 T cells. Whole-study findings and limits: Comparison of naive cells showed more hydrophobic TRB CDR3s in CXCR3-positive than in CXCR3-negative naive cells.

UMI labels and 5' RACE were used to prepare the TRB cDNA libraries. With the 5' RACE reads reprocessed, TCRdb shows one record per CDR3 protein and no DNA. In all, the sample yields roughly 140,000 distinct CDR3 sequences. This CDR3 spans 12 amino acids. Germline CDR1 reads SQVTM; CDR2 reads ANQGSEA. Turning to this clonotype: What it binds is not known.

The clonotype comes from a human donor in good health. Some clones in this sample may be carry-over from other donors' samples. Input material: naive CXCR3+ CD8+ T cells from blood. Subset noted: CD45RO-CCR7+CD27+CD95- naive CD8+ T cells expressing CXCR3 (TNR3+). This chain joins TRBV29-1 and TRBJ1-1. The CDR3 loop reads CSGSGGFTEAFF.